The present entry profiles one T cell receptor (beta chain) with its context. Its antigen is unidentified. Noted treatment: randomized to nivolumab then ipilimumab (arm A) or the reverse (arm B). The sample comes from a study of sequential checkpoint blockade in melanoma. About the study: First-line arms were nivolumab then ipilimumab, or the reverse, randomized 1:1. Points from the study as a whole: For nivolumab-first patients, baseline tumor clonality was associated with response.

Assay used: immunoSEQ multiplex PCR; TCRdb lists only in-frame clones, some missing. The sample includes thousands of clones, roughly 26% of them seen just once. Looked up from germline, CDR1 is SQVTM and CDR2 is ANQGSEA. Deletions cut 5 bases from V and 3 bases from J, with 16 bases between. The CDR3 has 14 residues. This receptor was taken from a human donor with melanoma. The chain carries TRBV29-1 and TRBJ1-1; unclear D gene. Sequenced here: tumor tissue (inferred from file names), sampled from a patient given nivolumab and ipilimumab in sequence. The CDR3 region is CSVSIGLADTEAFF. The CDR3 DNA reads TGCAGCGTTTCCATAGGACTGGCGGACACTGAAGCTTTCTTT.